Listed here are 28 T cell receptor beta chains from one sample, sequenced in a study of T cell responses to AZD1222 COVID-19 vaccine. Here immunoSEQ multiplex PCR was the method, and the copy in TCRdb shows in-frame clones only, minus some. This table has around 150,000 clones, approximately 92% appearing once. The specimen was peripheral blood, collected 28 days after the second AZD1222 dose. All receptors derive from an adult who received the AZD1222 COVID-19 vaccine.

This chain joins TRBV28 and TRBJ1-2; D is possibly TRBD1 (5 bases). Per the germline V gene, CDR1 is MDHEN and CDR2 is SYDVKM. V lost 6 bases to trimming and J lost 5 bases, with 7 bases between them. CDR3 length: 11 amino acids. In DNA form, the CDR3 reads TGTGCCAGCAGGACAGAATATGGCTACACCTTC. Translation: CASRTEYGYTF.

The rearrangement uses TRBV30 and TRBJ1-2, with TRBD1 matching 8 bases. The CDR3 runs 13 residues. CDR1 and CDR2 from the germline V gene are GTSNPN and SVGIG (reference sequence). Trimming cost V 1 base and J 7 bases; bases outside gene matches: 5. CDR3 sequence (DNA): TGTGCCTGGAGTGGCCAGGGGGCAGGTGGCTACACCTTC. Its protein is CAWSGQGAGGYTF.

V and J are TRBV12-3 or TRBV12-4 and TRBJ1-1, with D unresolved. V lost 5 bases and J lost 2, with 9 bases in between. CDR3 length: 13 residues. DNA for the CDR3: TGTGCCAGCAGTCATGGACCTAACACTGAAGCTTTCTTT. Amino acid sequence: CASSHGPNTEAFF.

The gene calls are TRBV11-3 and TRBJ1-6; unclear D gene. Germline assignment: CDR1 SGHNT and CDR2 YENEEA. Between the trimmed V and J ends, which lost 3 bases and 9 bases, there was a span of 15 bases. CDR3 size: 15 residues. The CDR3 here is CASSLGGRTGSPLHF. In DNA form, the CDR3 reads TGTGCCAGCAGCTTGGGTGGCCGGACGGGTTCACCCCTCCACTTT.

Points on this clone: Distinct nucleotide sequences in the sample also encode this CDR3. The chain is built from TRBV18 and TRBJ1-1, with no clear D. V was shortened by 0 bases and J by 1 base, with 9 bases between the two germline ends. The germline V gene encodes CDR1 KGHSH and CDR2 LQKENI. The CDR3 sequence is 15 residues long. The CDR3 region is CASSPPGRPNTEAFF. CDR3 coding DNA: TGTGCCAGCTCACCACCAGGGAGACCGAACACTGAAGCTTTCTTT.

V gene TRBV9 combines with J gene TRBJ2-7; D is undetermined. The CDR3 has 12 residues. V was pared by 0 bases and J by 3 bases, with 4 bases between. Per germline, CDR1 SGDLS and CDR2 YYNGEE. CDR3 DNA: TGTGCCAGCAGCGTAGACGGCTACGAGCAGTACTTC. This codes for CASSVDGYEQYF.

J is TRBJ2-3 and V is TRBV29-1, with D uncertain. The CDR3 is 15 residues long. Deletions cut 4 bases from V and 6 bases from J, with 20 bases between. CDR1 is SQVTM and CDR2 is ANQGSEA in the germline V gene. The CDR3 bases are TGCAGCGTTGTCCCCCTATCCAACCCCTCCGATACGCAGTATTTT. Its protein product is CSVVPLSNPSDTQYF.

This rearrangement joins TRBV5-1 to TRBJ1-6; 11 bases line up with TRBD1. This CDR3 has 20 amino acids. V dropped 2 bases and J dropped 0; count of bases not matched to a gene: 10. Germline loops: CDR1 SGHRS, CDR2 YFSETQ. The DNA of the CDR3 is TGCGCCAGCAGCTTCAGGACAGGGGGCTCCGTTAGCTCCTATAATTCACCCCTCCACTTT. Translation: CASSFRTGGSVSSYNSPLHF.

This chain connects TRBV6-5 to TRBJ2-7; D remains ambiguous. This CDR3 is built from 14 residues. The germline V and J ends were trimmed by 2 bases and 2 bases, with 10 bases remaining between them. In germline, CDR1 is MNHEY, CDR2 SVGAGI. CDR3 sequence reads: CASSYLVRPYEQYF. The CDR3 DNA reads TGTGCCAGCAGTTACCTGGTCAGGCCCTACGAGCAGTACTTC.

This chain links TRBV6-5 with TRBJ1-4; 7 bases map to TRBD1. The CDR3 has 13 amino acids. V trimming: 7 bases; J trimming: 7 bases; junction bases outside the gene matches: 6. Germline V lookup: CDR1 MNHEY, CDR2 SVGAGI. CDR3 in amino acids: CASIDRAGEKLFF. CDR3 DNA: TGTGCCAGCATAGACAGGGCGGGTGAAAAACTGTTTTTT.

This rearrangement joins TRBV5-6 to TRBJ1-3; D call uncertain. This CDR3 comprises 15 residues. The ends were cut back, 0 bases at V and 0 bases at J, with 7 bases in the middle. Germline V lookup: CDR1 SGHDT, CDR2 YYEEEE. This CDR3 reads CASSLDAYSGNTIYF. Here the CDR3 DNA reads TGTGCCAGCAGCTTGGACGCTTACTCTGGAAACACCATATATTTT.

The CDR3 protein is CAWSVGTRLSNQPQHF. CDR3 sequence (DNA): TGTGCCTGGAGTGTCGGGACTCGGCTGAGCAATCAGCCCCAGCATTTT. The J gene is TRBJ1-5, the V gene TRBV30, with D possibly TRBD1 on 5 matching bases. Germline CDR1 GTSNPN, CDR2 SVGIG (reference sequence). Between the trimmed V and J ends, which lost 0 bases and 1 base, there was a span of 13 bases. The CDR3 totals 16 residues.

This sequence joins TRBV5-1 and TRBJ2-1; TRBD1 is a possible D gene (6 bases). V lost 5 bases and J 9 bases, leaving 12 bases between the germline ends. Per germline, CDR1 SGHRS and CDR2 YFSETQ. The CDR3 is made up of 12 amino acids. The CDR3 loop is CASSLQGPEQFF. CDR3 coding DNA: TGCGCCAGCAGTCTACAGGGTCCTGAGCAGTTCTTC.

The chain links TRBV29-1 to TRBJ2-5; D uncertain. The CDR3 has 15 residues. Germline assignment: CDR1 SQVTM and CDR2 ANQGSEA. Trimming removed 2 bases from V and 1 base from J, with 14 bases in between. CDR3 DNA sequence: TGCAGCGTTGAAATCCCTGGCTGGGCCCAAGAGACCCAGTACTTC. The encoded protein is CSVEIPGWAQETQYF.

This chain uses TRBV7-2 with TRBJ1-4, with 7 bases matching TRBD1. Unmatched junction bases numbered 3, after V lost 3 bases and J lost 8 bases. The germline V gene encodes CDR1 SGHTA and CDR2 FQGNSA. This CDR3 comprises 13 residues. CDR3 nucleotides: TGTGCCAGCAGCTTGGTCAGGGGGGAAAAACTGTTTTTT. It yields the protein CASSLVRGEKLFF.

This clone was observed once. The chain is built from TRBV30 and TRBJ1-5; D not certain. Germline assignment: CDR1 GTSNPN and CDR2 SVGIG (reference sequence). The CDR3 loop spans 14 amino acids. The ends were cut back, 2 bases at V and 1 base at J, with 9 bases in the middle. The CDR3 nucleotides are TGTGCCTGGAGTAGTACGGTGAGCAATCAGCCCCAGCATTTT. The encoded protein is CAWSSTVSNQPQHF.

Written as DNA, the CDR3 is TGTGCCAGCAGTGACTGGCTCGAGGAGAACACTGAAGCTTTCTTT. Protein sequence: CASSDWLEENTEAFF. V and J are TRBV6-4 and TRBJ1-1; D remains ambiguous. The CDR3 spans 15 residues. Germline V gene sequence: CDR1 MRHNA, CDR2 SNTAGT. V was cut by 1 base and J by 1 base, with 10 bases left in between.

The rearrangement joins TRBV19 to TRBJ1-2; D gene unclear. V lost 8 bases and J lost 4, with 23 bases in between. The CDR3 runs to 16 residues. CDR1 LNHDA and CDR2 SQIVND come from the germline V gene (reference sequence). CDR3 amino acids: CASEGYQTTSAYGYTF. Written as DNA, the CDR3 is TGTGCCAGTGAGGGCTACCAGACTACTTCGGCCTATGGCTACACCTTC.

This chain connects TRBV5-1 to TRBJ1-2, with D unresolved. CDR1 and CDR2 from the germline V gene are SGHRS and YFSETQ. The germline V and J ends were trimmed by 1 base and 7 bases, with 20 bases remaining between them. The CDR3 is 16 residues long. The DNA of the CDR3 is TGCGCCAGCAGCTTGCATGCAACAGCCGGCCTTTTTGGCTACACCTTC. As protein: CASSLHATAGLFGYTF.

V gene TRBV5-5 combines with J gene TRBJ1-1, with 12 bases matching TRBD1. Looked up from germline, CDR1 is SGHKS and CDR2 is YYEKEE (reference sequence). The CDR3 has 15 residues. V shed 3 bases and J 10 bases; nucleotides not matched to a gene: 10. The CDR3 DNA sequence: TGTGCCAGCAGCTGGGGGACAGGGGGCACTTTACTAGCTTTCTTT. It is translated as CASSWGTGGTLLAFF.

The chain is built from TRBV29-1 and TRBJ1-1; no reliable D call. The CDR3 consists of 13 residues. Germline assignment: CDR1 SQVTM and CDR2 ANQGSEA. V was cut by 7 bases and J by 4 bases, with 16 bases left in between. The CDR3 loop is CSARPTGGTEAFF. The CDR3 nucleotides are TGCAGCGCTCGCCCTACCGGTGGCACTGAAGCTTTCTTT.

With respect to this clone: Other nucleotide sequences in the sample specify the same CDR3. The chain couples TRBV20-1 to TRBJ1-2, with 7 bases that match TRBD1. The trim removed 5 bases at V and 8 bases at J, leaving 5 bases unmatched. Germline CDR1 DFQATT, CDR2 SNEGSKA (reference sequence). The CDR3 runs to 11 residues. The CDR3 coding sequence is TGCAGTGCTTACAGGGGTCGGGGCTACACCTTC. Translated, it gives CSAYRGRGYTF.

This rearrangement joins TRBV2 to TRBJ2-2, with D unresolved. Trimming left V 6 bases short and J 5 bases short, with 10 bases between. Germline loops: CDR1 SNHLY, CDR2 FYNNEI. This CDR3 is built from 13 residues. CDR3 protein: CASRGETTGELFF. CDR3 in DNA: TGTGCCAGCAGGGGCGAGACTACCGGGGAGCTGTTTTTT.

The genes are TRBV18 and TRBJ2-1; perhaps TRBD1 as D (7 bases). The CDR3 is made up of 15 amino acids. V was shortened by 5 bases and J by 3 bases, with 14 bases between the two germline ends. Germline loops: CDR1 KGHSH, CDR2 LQKENI. The CDR3 DNA is TGTGCCAGCTCAGGAGGGACAGTAATCTACAATGAGCAGTTCTTC. Its protein product is CASSGGTVIYNEQFF. The complete variable domain, with remaining parts taken from reference TRBV18 and TRBJ2-1, reads NAGVMQNPRHLVRRRGQEARLRCSPMKGHSHVYWYRQLPEEGLKFMVYLQKENIIDESGMPKERFSAEFPKEGPSILRIQQVVRGDSAAYFCASSGGTVIYNEQFFGPGTRLTVL.

This clone was counted once. This chain joins TRBV11-3 and TRBJ1-3, with D uncertain. This CDR3 comprises 13 residues. V was shortened by 4 bases and J by 3 bases, with 7 bases between the two germline ends. Germline V lookup: CDR1 SGHNT, CDR2 YENEEA. CDR3 loop: CASSSGSGNTIYF. The CDR3 nucleotides are TGTGCCAGCAGCTCCGGCAGTGGAAACACCATATATTTT.

This clone was recorded a few times. The chain employs TRBV2 and TRBJ1-4; TRBD1 aligns across 8 bases. Looked up from germline, CDR1 is SNHLY and CDR2 is FYNNEI. The CDR3 extends over 14 amino acids. Trimming removed 3 bases from V and 7 bases from J; junction bases left unmatched: 4. The CDR3 bases are TGTGCCAGCAGTGATACCGGGACAGGTGAAAAACTGTTTTTT. Its protein product is CASSDTGTGEKLFF.

The DNA of the CDR3 is TGTGCCAGTAGTATAGACGGCGGGGGGCCCAACGGGCAGTACTTC. It codes for CASSIDGGGPNGQYF. V gene TRBV19 combines with J gene TRBJ2-7; 8 bases fit TRBD2. V gave up 0 bases and J gave up 9 bases; unmatched junction bases: 10. Germline lookup yields CDR1 LNHDA and CDR2 SQIVND (reference sequence). The CDR3 runs to 15 residues.

V usage is TRBV3-1 (or the pseudogene TRBV3-2) and J usage is TRBJ2-1; no definite D call. In germline, CDR1 is LGHDT, CDR2 YNNKEL (reference sequence). The V and J ends lost 0 bases and 6 bases respectively, with 9 bases between them. This CDR3 is 14 amino acids long. The CDR3 bases are TGTGCCAGCAGCCAAGATGTAGCAGCCAATGAGCAGTTCTTC. Protein: CASSQDVAANEQFF.